This TCR beta chain was recovered during a study of T cell responses to AZD1222 COVID-19 vaccine. Study results and caveats: The study sampled repertoires only after the peak T cell response. Just five to seven people given AZD1222 tested seropositive at baseline. Spike as a whole was targeted by vaccine-associated CD4 TCRs, dominant at 160-218 and 743-854.

From germline, CDR1 is SGDLS and CDR2 YYNGEE. V was clipped by 0 bases and J by 5 bases; unmatched bases: 8. The CDR3 has 16 amino acids. Concerning this clone itself: Its specificity is unknown.

Clones were sequenced by immunoSEQ multiplex PCR, and TCRdb holds only the in-frame ones, with some missing. Of 100,000 or so clones listed, around 87% are singletons. This chain connects TRBV9 to TRBJ2-1; 7 positions match TRBD1. Sequenced material: peripheral blood, taken 28 days after the second AZD1222 dose. The receptor was derived from an adult who received the AZD1222 COVID-19 vaccine. This CDR3 is CASSVATGDYNNEQFF. The CDR3 DNA sequence: TGTGCCAGCAGCGTAGCCACAGGGGATTATAACAATGAGCAGTTCTTC. Full variable domain (outside the CDR3, taken from reference TRBV9 and TRBJ2-1): DSGVTQTPKHLITATGQRVTLRCSPRSGDLSVYWYQQSLDQGLQFLIQYYNGEERAKGNILERFSAQQFPDLHSELNLSSLELGDSALYFCASSVATGDYNNEQFFGPGTRLTVL.